Following are 25 T cell receptor beta chains from one sample sequenced in a study of T cells in Graves' hyperthyroidism and ophthalmopathy. Authors of the study amplified TCR beta CDR3 regions from RNA transcripts. In the first-round RT-PCR of the TCR CDR3, the HTBI primer set was used. TCRdb analysed the multiplex PCR reads with MiXCR anew, one entry per CDR3 protein. Of about 380,000 distinct CDR3 sequences listed, about 15% were seen once; the top ten hold more than 9.5%. Source material: blood. The receptors originated from a woman between 55 and 75 years old with Graves' hyperthyroidism.

This clonotype was seen at least ten times. V usage is TRBV6-1 and J usage is TRBJ2-1; 13 nucleotides line up with TRBD2. The CDR3 has 16 residues. The V segment lost 5 bases and the J segment 7 bases; nucleotides outside the gene matches: 8. Germline V CDR1 and CDR2: MNHNS, SASEGT. The CDR3 nucleotides read TGTGCCAGCAGTACCCCGGGACTAGCGGGGAGGAATGAGCAGTTCTTC. Protein sequence: CASSTPGLAGRNEQFF.

The CDR3 coding sequence is TGTGCCACCAGCAGAGGACTAGCGATTGAGACCCAGTACTTC. Its protein product is CATSRGLAIETQYF. The J gene is TRBJ2-5, the V gene TRBV15; 8 bases fit TRBD2. The CDR3 covers 14 residues. The germline V gene encodes CDR1 LNHNV and CDR2 YYDKDF (reference sequence). The V and J ends lost 1 base and 5 bases, in that order; junction bases with no gene match: 3.

This clonotype has at least ten counts. V and J are TRBV9 and TRBJ2-7, with TRBD2 matching 9 bases. Losses at the gene ends were 6 bases for V and 2 bases for J; bases not matched to a gene: 9. This CDR3 spans 15 amino acids. Per germline, CDR1 SGDLS and CDR2 YYNGEE. CDR3 region: CASTPGLAGPYEQYF. The CDR3 DNA follows: TGTGCCAGCACCCCGGGTCTAGCGGGACCCTACGAGCAGTACTTC.

The sample holds a few counts of this clonotype. The V and J genes are TRBV12-3 or TRBV12-4 and TRBJ2-3; no reliable D call. This CDR3 is 15 amino acids long. Trimming took off 2 bases at V and 8 bases at J, with 17 bases between the two ends. Written as DNA, the CDR3 is TGTGCCAGCAGTTTACCCTCACAAGCGTCCGGTACGCAGTATTTT. Its translation: CASSLPSQASGTQYF.

This clonotype was seen more than once but under ten times. The V gene is TRBV7-9, the J gene TRBJ2-2; no firm D call. This CDR3 is built from 16 residues. V lost 4 bases, J lost 7 bases, and 19 bases lay in between. Germline assignment: CDR1 SEHNR and CDR2 FQNEAQ (reference sequence). The CDR3 protein is CASSSSIPRRDGELFF. The CDR3 nucleotides read TGTGCCAGCAGCTCCTCTATACCACGGCGTGACGGGGAGCTGTTTTTT. Complete variable domain (other parts from reference TRBV7-9 and TRBJ2-2): DTGVSQNPRHKITKRGQNVTFRCDPISEHNRLYWYRQTLGQGPEFLTYFQNEAQLEKSRLLSDRFSAERPKGSFSTLEIQRTEQGDSAMYLCASSSSIPRRDGELFFGEGSRLTVL.

This clonotype showed up many times. The CDR3 DNA reads TGTGCCAGCAGTTCGATCGTCCCGGGACTAGCCTACGAGCAGTACTTC. This encodes CASSSIVPGLAYEQYF. V is TRBV27 and J is TRBJ2-7, with 8 bases that match TRBD2. V trimming: 4 bases; J trimming: 2 bases; junction bases outside the gene matches: 10. Germline CDR1 reads MNHEY; CDR2 reads SMNVEV (reference sequence). The CDR3 is made up of 16 amino acids.

This clonotype was seen only once. The CDR3 here is CASTRGAGANVLTF. In nucleotides, the CDR3 is TGTGCCAGCACCAGGGGTGCCGGGGCCAACGTCCTGACTTTC. The rearrangement uses TRBV6-2 or TRBV6-3 and TRBJ2-6; perhaps TRBD1 as D (6 bases). This CDR3 has 14 residues. Germline loops: CDR1 MNHEY, CDR2 SVGEGT. V shed 7 bases and J shed 4 bases, with 11 bases lying between them.

The chain couples TRBV11-3 to TRBJ2-2, with D hard to call. The CDR3 is 15 residues long. In germline, CDR1 is SGHNT, CDR2 YENEEA. The germline V and J ends were trimmed by 6 bases and 1 base, with 12 bases remaining between them. Here the CDR3 DNA reads TGTGCCAGCAGTCTTTTATGGAAGAACACCGGGGAGCTGTTTTTT. Translation gives CASSLLWKNTGELFF.

Concerning this clonotype: A junction end diverges from the germline sequence, so it may reflect a read error. This chain uses TRBV4-2 with TRBJ1-1; 9 nucleotides align to TRBD1. The germline V gene has CDR1 LGHNA and CDR2 YNFKEQ. This CDR3 spans 14 amino acids. The CDR3 is CASSPGQGSTETFF. In DNA form, the CDR3 reads TGTGCCAGCAGCCCTGGACAGGGGTCCACTGAAACTTTCTTT.

The chain is built from TRBV10-3 and TRBJ2-3; TRBD2 aligns across 7 bases. Trimming took 4 bases from V and 4 from J; bases not matched to a gene: 5. The CDR3 is 14 amino acids. Germline V lookup: CDR1 ENHRY, CDR2 SYGVKD. The chain's CDR3 is CAISGRETADTQYF. As DNA, the CDR3 is TGTGCCATCAGTGGGCGGGAGACGGCAGATACGCAGTATTTT.

V is TRBV19 and J is TRBJ2-1; perhaps TRBD1 as D (5 bases). The CDR3 runs to 17 residues. The germline V gene has CDR1 LNHDA and CDR2 SQIVND (reference sequence). V lost 3 bases to trimming and J lost 0 bases, with 15 bases between them. The CDR3: CASSITLGLSSYNEQFF. CDR3 bases: TGTGCCAGTAGTATCACCCTGGGGCTAAGCTCCTACAATGAGCAGTTCTTC. Looking up the rest from reference TRBV19 and TRBJ2-1 gives the full variable domain: DGGITQSPKYLFRKEGQNVTLSCEQNLNHDAMYWYRQDPGQGLRLIYYSQIVNDFQKGDIAEGYSVSREKKESFPLTVTSAQKNPTAFYLCASSITLGLSSYNEQFFGPGTRLTVL.

With respect to this clonotype: At one boundary the junction diverges from the germline segment, which might be a read error. The gene calls are TRBV20-1 and TRBJ1-2, with 7 bases that match TRBD1. CDR3 length: 13 residues. The germline V gene encodes CDR1 DFQATT and CDR2 SNEGSKA (reference sequence). CDR3 nucleotide sequence: TGCAGTGGAATATCAGGGGGGATCTATTGCTACACCTTC. This gives the protein CSGISGGIYCYTF.

This clonotype appeared a few times. This chain uses TRBV27 with TRBJ1-3; D is ambiguous. CDR1 and CDR2 from the germline V gene are MNHEY and SMNVEV (reference sequence). This CDR3 region has 14 residues. V lost 0 bases and J lost 4, with 7 bases in between. The CDR3 spells CASSLSARGNTIYF. The CDR3 DNA follows: TGTGCCAGCAGTTTATCGGCCAGAGGAAACACCATATATTTT.

The V call is TRBV15, the J call TRBJ1-1; D ambiguous. Trimming removed 0 bases at V and 13 bases at J, with 15 bases between. Germline CDR1 LNHNV, CDR2 YYDKDF (reference sequence). CDR3 length: 13 residues. As DNA, the CDR3 is TGTGCCACCAGCAGAGATCCCGGGGTACTGGGTTTCTTT. Amino acid sequence: CATSRDPGVLGFF.

This clonotype was seen a few times. The chain uses TRBV6-1 and TRBJ2-2; D may be TRBD2 (5 bases). Germline CDR1 is MNHNS and CDR2 is SASEGT. The CDR3 consists of 14 residues. V was shortened by 8 bases and J by 5 bases, with 15 bases between the two germline ends. The CDR3 nucleotides are TGTGCCAGCCGGAGAGGGCCGGGTACCGGGGAGCTGTTTTTT. Translating it yields CASRRGPGTGELFF.

This clonotype was observed at least ten times. This chain connects TRBV2 to TRBJ2-1; the D call may be TRBD1 or TRBD2 (5 bases each). Per germline, CDR1 SNHLY and CDR2 FYNNEI. Trimming took off 10 bases at V and 9 bases at J, with 25 bases between the two ends. This CDR3 has 15 amino acids. Here the CDR3 DNA reads TGTGCCACAAGCCCCGGGGCTAGCCAGGCAGGTGAGCAGTTCTTC. Its translation: CATSPGASQAGEQFF.

At least ten counts were recorded for this clonotype. The rearrangement joins TRBV11-2 to TRBJ2-1; D remains ambiguous. CDR1 and CDR2 (germline): SGHAT, FQNNGV. The CDR3 runs to 15 residues. The V end lost 3 bases, the J end lost 6 bases, and 15 bases lay between the germline ends. CDR3 in amino acids: CASSLFRQAGNEQFF. Here the CDR3 DNA reads TGTGCCAGCAGCTTGTTCCGCCAAGCTGGCAATGAGCAGTTCTTC.

This clonotype showed up just a few times. The chain links TRBV12-3 or TRBV12-4 to TRBJ2-6; TRBD1 matches at 9 bases. There are 16 residues in the CDR3. V was clipped by 8 bases and J by 0 bases; unmatched bases: 5. CDR3 DNA: TGTGCCAGCGACAGGGGGTTCGGCTCTGGGGCCAACGTCCTGACTTTC. It codes for CASDRGFGSGANVLTF.

The chain links TRBV2 to TRBJ1-1, with 9 bases matching TRBD1. Per germline, CDR1 SNHLY and CDR2 FYNNEI. There are 12 residues in the CDR3. The V and J ends lost 6 bases and 7 bases, in that order; junction bases with no gene match: 3. The CDR3 DNA sequence: TGTGCCAGCAGACAGGGGGCAGTTGAAGCTTTCTTT. Residues: CASRQGAVEAFF.

This clonotype was observed at least ten times. The chain combines TRBV5-1 with TRBJ2-7, with a tentative D call TRBD2 (5 bases). This CDR3 is built from 14 residues. The V gene's germline CDR1 is SGHRS and CDR2 YFSETQ. Trimming shortened V by 0 bases and J by 1 base, and 8 bases separated the two germline ends. The CDR3 loop is CASSLATSSYEQYF. The CDR3 DNA sequence: TGCGCCAGCAGCTTGGCCACTAGTTCCTACGAGCAGTACTTC.

In its sample, this clonotype was seen many times. This rearrangement joins TRBV3-1 to TRBJ1-4; maybe TRBD1 (6 bases). Germline V gives CDR1 LGHDT, CDR2 YNNKEL (reference sequence). V shed 0 bases and J shed 8 bases, with 16 bases lying between them. This CDR3 is 16 amino acids long. CDR3 sequence (DNA): TGTGCCAGCAGCCAAGATCGGCTGGGGGCGCGGGAAAAACTGTTTTTT. Amino acid sequence: CASSQDRLGAREKLFF.

The genes are TRBV28 and TRBJ2-3; 8 nucleotides line up with TRBD2. J lost 0 bases, V lost 2 bases, and 13 bases had no gene match. The CDR3 sequence is 19 residues long. In germline, CDR1 is MDHEN, CDR2 SYDVKM. CDR3 bases: TGTGCCAGCAGTTTACCCCCACTATCCTCTAGCGGGAGCACAGATACGCAGTATTTT. Translation: CASSLPPLSSSGSTDTQYF. The whole variable domain, remainder taken from reference TRBV28 and TRBJ2-3, is DVKVTQSSRYLVKRTGEKVFLECVQDMDHENMFWYRQDPGLGLRLIYFSYDVKMKEKGDIPEGYSVSREKKERFSLILESASTNQTSMYLCASSLPPLSSSGSTDTQYFGPGTRLTVL.

This clonotype was recorded many times. CDR3 sequence: CASSLVLGQGGTDTQYF. DNA of the CDR3: TGTGCCAGCAGTTTAGTGCTCGGACAGGGAGGTACAGATACGCAGTATTTT. The chain joins TRBV12-3 or TRBV12-4 to TRBJ2-3, with 8 bases fitting TRBD1. This CDR3 has 17 residues. With V trimmed by 1 base and J by 3 bases, 9 bases remained unmatched.

This clonotype was counted ten times or more. The rearrangement joins TRBV18 to TRBJ2-2; D might be TRBD2 (5 bases). Per germline, CDR1 KGHSH and CDR2 LQKENI. With 6 bases removed from V and 1 base from J, the gap between germline ends came to 12 bases. This CDR3 contains 15 residues. The CDR3 is CASSAQSGNTGELFF. Here the CDR3 DNA reads TGTGCCAGCTCGGCGCAGAGCGGGAACACCGGGGAGCTGTTTTTT.

As to this clonotype: A much larger clone differs by one base, so this may be a read error. The chain joins TRBV3-1 to TRBJ2-1; 7 bases are a match to TRBD1. The J call is in doubt because the DNA end fits TRBJ2-7 better. The CDR3 contains 14 residues. Looked up from germline, CDR1 is LGHDT and CDR2 is YNNKEL (reference sequence). CDR3 amino acids: CASSQRGQSNEQYF. Here the CDR3 DNA reads TGTGCCAGCAGCCAAAGGGGACAGAGCAATGAGCAGTACTTC.